Each of the 5 T cell receptor beta chains below was sequenced from the same sample in a study of T-cell reconstitution after alpha-beta-depleted transplantation in children. Using unique molecular identifiers, the investigators prepared the TCRbeta library. Using its own MiXCR run on the PCR reads, TCRdb lists one record per CDR3 protein. The profile shows hundreds of thousands of distinct CDR3 sequences, about an eighth of them singletons. Source: PBMCs, taken before TCRalphabeta/CD19-depleted stem cell transplant. Receptors were obtained from a girl aged 2 to 9 with congenital amegakaryocytic thrombocytopenia, due to receive a stem cell transplant.

The rearrangement joins TRBV3-1 to TRBJ1-1; unclear D gene. The CDR3 runs 15 residues. The germline V and J ends were trimmed by 4 bases and 5 bases, with 17 bases remaining between them. Per germline, CDR1 LGHDT and CDR2 YNNKEL (reference sequence). Here the CDR3 reads CASSRVVGPGTEAFF. In nucleotides, the CDR3 is TGTGCCAGCAGCCGGGTTGTAGGGCCCGGGACTGAAGCTTTCTTT.

The V and J genes are TRBV5-1 and TRBJ2-3, with D perhaps TRBD1 (5 bases). The germline gives CDR1 SGHRS, CDR2 YFSETQ. Trimming took off 8 bases at V and 6 bases at J, with 13 bases between the two ends. This CDR3 has 12 residues. CDR3 nucleotides: TGCGCCAGAAGTCCAGGGTCGGATACGCAGTATTTT. Translation gives CARSPGSDTQYF.

At least ten counts were recorded for this clonotype. The chain has TRBV12-5 and TRBJ2-1; 11 nucleotides line up with TRBD1. Looked up from germline, CDR1 is LGHNT and CDR2 is FRNRAP. Germline trimming cut 6 bases from V and 3 bases from J; bases unmatched to any gene: 4. The CDR3 sequence is 15 residues long. CDR3 in amino acids: CASGGQGVLYNEQFF. CDR3 sequence (DNA): TGTGCTAGTGGGGGACAGGGGGTCCTCTACAATGAGCAGTTCTTC. Together with reference TRBV12-5 and TRBJ2-1, the CDR3 gives the full variable domain: DARVTQTPRHKVTEMGQEVTMRCQPILGHNTVFWYRQTMMQGLELLAYFRNRAPLDDSGMPKDRFSAEMPDATLATLKIQPSEPRDSAVYFCASGGQGVLYNEQFFGPGTRLTVL.

Many counts were recorded for this clonotype. The chain links TRBV7-2 to TRBJ2-2; D gene unclear. CDR3 length: 11 residues. Trimming left V 3 bases short and J 7 bases short, with 3 bases between. CDR1 and CDR2 (germline): SGHTA, FQGNSA. CDR3 DNA sequence: TGTGCCAGCAGCTTTTACGGGGAGCTGTTTTTT. Translation gives CASSFYGELFF.

The CDR3, as DNA: TGTGCCAGCAGTTACAAGGGCTCCTACAATGAGCAGTTCTTC. Translation gives CASSYKGSYNEQFF. The J gene is TRBJ2-1, the V gene TRBV6-5, with D unclear. The germline V gene has CDR1 MNHEY and CDR2 SVGAGI. The length of the CDR3 is 14 residues. Trimming removed 2 bases from V and 0 bases from J, with 5 bases in between.